Following are 14 T cell receptor beta chains from one sample sequenced in a study of blood T cell repertoires in COVID-19. Sequenced by immunoSEQ multiplex PCR; TCRdb stores in-frame clones only, minus some. The sample consists of about 72,000 clones, around 86% of them appearing once. Sequenced sample: peripheral blood. These receptors all come from a man between 65 and 85 years old with active or convalescent COVID-19.

The V and J genes are TRBV7-2 and TRBJ1-1; 9 nucleotides line up with TRBD1. Per the germline V gene, CDR1 is SGHTA and CDR2 is FQGNSA. Unmatched junction bases numbered 9, after V lost 10 bases and J lost 6 bases. The CDR3 runs 13 residues. CDR3 in amino acids: CATSTGGFAEAFF. DNA of the CDR3: TGTGCCACGTCAACAGGGGGCTTCGCTGAAGCTTTCTTT.

This clone rates as medium-sized (0.01 to 0.1%). This rearrangement joins TRBV5-6 to TRBJ1-4, with TRBD1 as a possible D gene (6 bases). The length of the CDR3 is 15 residues. V was pared by 0 bases and J by 5 bases, with 11 bases between. In germline, CDR1 is SGHDT, CDR2 YYEEEE. The chain's CDR3 is CASSLVQGSNEKLFF. In nucleotides, the CDR3 is TGTGCCAGCAGCTTGGTACAGGGAAGCAATGAAAAACTGTTTTTT.

The V gene is TRBV5-5, the J gene TRBJ2-1, with a possible D match to TRBD2 (5 bases). The CDR3 sequence is 17 residues long. V lost 3 bases and J 4 bases, leaving 20 bases between the germline ends. Germline V gives CDR1 SGHKS, CDR2 YYEKEE (reference sequence). The CDR3 region is CASSSAWGEGGYNEQFF. CDR3 sequence (DNA): TGTGCCAGCAGCTCGGCTTGGGGAGAGGGTGGATACAATGAGCAGTTCTTC.

This clone has only a few counts. V usage is TRBV30 and J usage is TRBJ2-7, with 11 bases lining up with TRBD2. Germline CDR1 and CDR2: GTSNPN and SVGIG (reference sequence). This CDR3 spans 13 amino acids. The junction had 6 bases not matched to a gene; V was cut back by 4 bases and J by 7 bases. The DNA of the CDR3 is TGTGCCTGGATCGGTCTAGCGGGGGGTGAGCAGTACTTC. As protein: CAWIGLAGGEQYF. Together with reference TRBV30 and TRBJ2-7, the CDR3 gives the full variable domain: SQTIHQWPATLVQPVGSPLSLECTVEGTSNPNLYWYRQAAGRGLQLLFYSVGIGQISSEVPQNLSASRPQDRQFILSSKKLLLSDSGFYLCAWIGLAGGEQYFGPGTRLTVT.

The chain combines TRBV5-6 with TRBJ1-1; D is ambiguous. The V gene lost 1 base and the J gene lost 4 bases, with 11 bases spanning the gap. This CDR3 has 14 residues. Germline values: CDR1 SGHDT, CDR2 YYEEEE. The CDR3 is CASSLNGRSTEAFF. CDR3 in DNA: TGTGCCAGCAGCTTGAATGGGAGAAGCACTGAAGCTTTCTTT.

This clone turned up a few times. This rearrangement joins TRBV5-4 to TRBJ1-2, with 8 bases matching TRBD1. The length of the CDR3 is 16 residues. Germline loops: CDR1 SGHNT, CDR2 YYREEE (reference sequence). V was pared by 4 bases and J by 4 bases, with 12 bases of the junction left unmatched. This CDR3 is CASSPTSGQAVYGYTF. In nucleotides, the CDR3 is TGTGCCAGCAGCCCGACGTCGGGACAGGCGGTCTATGGCTACACCTTC.

The V call is TRBV21-1, the J call TRBJ2-7; TRBD1 is the table's D call and was not checked against the DNA. TRBV21-1 is a pseudogene. The CDR3 runs to 11 residues. CDR3 in amino acids: CASSKGDRGDF. CDR3 coding DNA: TGTGCCAGCAGCAAAGGGGACAGGGGCGACTTC.

This rearrangement joins TRBV5-4 to TRBJ2-7, with 7 bases that match TRBD1. The CDR3 is 15 amino acids. V lost 4 bases to trimming and J lost 7 bases; unmatched junction nucleotides: 14. Germline CDR1 reads SGHNT; CDR2 reads YYREEE (reference sequence). The CDR3 region is CASSRWGTETKEQYF. The CDR3 DNA is TGTGCCAGCAGCCGCTGGGGGACAGAGACTAAAGAGCAGTACTTC.

This chain uses TRBV18 with TRBJ1-1, with TRBD1 as a possible D gene (5 bases). The CDR3 is 12 residues long. From germline, CDR1 is KGHSH and CDR2 LQKENI. Trimming stripped 4 bases from V and 3 bases from J, with 6 bases between. The CDR3 region has the DNA TGTGCCAGCTCACAGGGGTACACTGAAGCTTTCTTT. This translates into CASSQGYTEAFF.

The V gene is TRBV18, the J gene TRBJ2-4; 7 positions agree with TRBD1. The V and J ends lost 3 bases and 1 base, in that order; junction bases with no gene match: 3. Germline loops: CDR1 KGHSH, CDR2 LQKENI. The CDR3 length is 15 residues. This CDR3 is CASSPVTGAKNIQYF. For the CDR3, the DNA is TGTGCCAGCTCACCGGTGACAGGGGCCAAAAACATTCAGTACTTC.

This chain links TRBV9 with TRBJ2-5; TRBD1 is a possible D gene (6 bases). V was cut by 0 bases and J by 5 bases, with 11 bases left in between. CDR3 size: 14 residues. The germline V gene encodes CDR1 SGDLS and CDR2 YYNGEE. DNA for the CDR3: TGTGCCAGCAGCGTAGCCACAGGGCGGGAGACCCAGTACTTC. Protein sequence: CASSVATGRETQYF. Full variable domain (outside the CDR3, taken from reference TRBV9 and TRBJ2-5): DSGVTQTPKHLITATGQRVTLRCSPRSGDLSVYWYQQSLDQGLQFLIQYYNGEERAKGNILERFSAQQFPDLHSELNLSSLELGDSALYFCASSVATGRETQYFGPGTRLLVL.

A remark on this clone: Other DNA sequences in the same sample also yield this CDR3. This chain connects TRBV7-3 to TRBJ1-1; the D gene is possibly TRBD1 (5 bases). CDR1 and CDR2 from the germline V gene are SGHTA and FQGTGA. The CDR3 length is 13 residues. V was trimmed by 4 bases and J by 1 base, leaving 7 bases between them. As DNA, the CDR3 is TGTGCCAGCAGCTCCCAGGGGAACACTGAAGCTTTCTTT. Its translation is CASSSQGNTEAFF. Full variable domain (outside the CDR3, taken from reference TRBV7-3 and TRBJ1-1): GAGVSQTPSNKVTEKGKYVELRCDPISGHTALYWYRQSLGQGPEFLIYFQGTGAADDSGLPNDRFFAVRPEGSVSTLKIQRTERGDSAVYLCASSSQGNTEAFFGQGTRLTVV.

The chain employs TRBV28 and TRBJ1-5; perhaps TRBD1 as D (5 bases). The V gene's germline CDR1 is MDHEN and CDR2 SYDVKM. This CDR3 contains 14 residues. Trimming shortened V by 3 bases and J by 7 bases, and 13 bases separated the two germline ends. The CDR3 spells CASSFGGEGQPQHF. CDR3 DNA: TGTGCCAGCAGTTTCGGGGGGGAAGGACAGCCCCAGCATTTT. The full variable domain, with the rest looked up from reference TRBV28 and TRBJ1-5, is DVKVTQSSRYLVKRTGEKVFLECVQDMDHENMFWYRQDPGLGLRLIYFSYDVKMKEKGDIPEGYSVSREKKERFSLILESASTNQTSMYLCASSFGGEGQPQHFGDGTRLSIL.

V and J are TRBV5-1 and TRBJ1-1; possibly TRBD1 for D (5 bases). The CDR3 totals 17 residues. Germline loops: CDR1 SGHRS, CDR2 YFSETQ. Trimming pared 0 bases from V and 4 bases from J, leaving 19 bases between. The CDR3 bases are TGCGCCAGCAGCTTGGCCCTCGGAGGGGTGGAAAGCACTGAAGCTTTCTTT. Translation: CASSLALGGVESTEAFF.